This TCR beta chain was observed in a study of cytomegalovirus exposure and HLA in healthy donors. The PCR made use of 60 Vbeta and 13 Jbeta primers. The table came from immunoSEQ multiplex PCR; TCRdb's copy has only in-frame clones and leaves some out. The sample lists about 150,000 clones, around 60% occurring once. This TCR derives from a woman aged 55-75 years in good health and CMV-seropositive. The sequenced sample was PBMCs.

As DNA, the CDR3 is TGTGCCAGCAGCCAAGATCCCAGCGGGTCCACCCAAGAGACCCAGTACTTC. This translates into CASSQDPSGSTQETQYF. The rearrangement uses TRBV4-2 and TRBJ2-5; tentative D call: TRBD2 (6 bases). Germline V CDR1 and CDR2: LGHNA, YNFKEQ. V lost 0 bases to trimming and J lost 1 base, with 15 bases between them. The CDR3 is 17 amino acids.